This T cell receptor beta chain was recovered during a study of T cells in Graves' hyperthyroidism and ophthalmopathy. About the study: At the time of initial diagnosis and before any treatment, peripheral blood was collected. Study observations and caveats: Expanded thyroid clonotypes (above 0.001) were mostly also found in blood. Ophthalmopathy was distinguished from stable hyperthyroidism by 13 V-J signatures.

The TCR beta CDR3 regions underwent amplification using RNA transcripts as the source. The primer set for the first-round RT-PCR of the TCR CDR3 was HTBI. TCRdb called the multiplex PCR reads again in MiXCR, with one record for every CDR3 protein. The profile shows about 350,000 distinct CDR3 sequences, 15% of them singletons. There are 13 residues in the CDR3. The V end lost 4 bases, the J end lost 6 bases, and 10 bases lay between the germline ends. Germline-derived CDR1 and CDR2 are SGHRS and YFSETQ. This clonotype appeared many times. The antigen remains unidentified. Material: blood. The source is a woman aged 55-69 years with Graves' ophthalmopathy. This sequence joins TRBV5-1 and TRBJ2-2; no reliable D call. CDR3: CASSPDGAGELFF. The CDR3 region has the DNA TGCGCCAGCAGCCCAGATGGGGCCGGGGAGCTGTTTTTT.